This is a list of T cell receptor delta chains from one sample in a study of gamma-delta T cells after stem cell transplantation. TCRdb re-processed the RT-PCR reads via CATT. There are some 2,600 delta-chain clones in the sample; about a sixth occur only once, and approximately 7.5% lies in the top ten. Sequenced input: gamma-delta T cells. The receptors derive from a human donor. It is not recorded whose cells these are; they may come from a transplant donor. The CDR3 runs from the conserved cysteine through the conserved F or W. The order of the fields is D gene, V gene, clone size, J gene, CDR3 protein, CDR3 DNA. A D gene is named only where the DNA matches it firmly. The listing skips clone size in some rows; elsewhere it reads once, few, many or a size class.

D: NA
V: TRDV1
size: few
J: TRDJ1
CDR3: CALGELSGVALLTDKLIF
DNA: TGTGCTCTTGGGGAACTATCGGGGGTTGCCTTGTTGACCGATAAACTCATCTTT

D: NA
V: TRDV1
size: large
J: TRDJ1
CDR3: CALGAIFRTGDKLIF
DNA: TGTGCTCTTGGGGCCATATTCCGTACTGGGGATAAACTCATCTTT

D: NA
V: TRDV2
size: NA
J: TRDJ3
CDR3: CACDRITPSSWDTRQMFF
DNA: TGTGCCTGTGACAGGATCACACCAAGCTCCTGGGACACCCGACAGATGTTTTTC

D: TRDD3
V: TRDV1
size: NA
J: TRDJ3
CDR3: CALGERTGGFFAWDTRQMFF
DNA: TGTGCTCTTGGGGAGCGCACTGGGGGATTTTTCGCCTGGGACACCCGACAGATGTTTTTC

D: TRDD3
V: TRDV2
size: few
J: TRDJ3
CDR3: CACDVLGATGSLDTRQMFF
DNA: TGTGCCTGTGACGTACTGGGGGCTACAGGCTCCTTGGACACCCGACAGATGTTTTTC

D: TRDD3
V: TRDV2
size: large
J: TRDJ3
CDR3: CACDTGGYSWDTRQMFF
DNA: TGTGCCTGTGACACTGGGGGATACTCCTGGGACACCCGACAGATGTTTTTC

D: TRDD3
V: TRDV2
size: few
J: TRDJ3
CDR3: CACDVLGDPDSLDTRQMFF
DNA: TGTGCCTGTGACGTATTGGGGGATCCCGATTCCTTGGACACCCGACAGATGTTTTTC

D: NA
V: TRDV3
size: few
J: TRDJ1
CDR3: CASAPLTAYTDILIF
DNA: TGTGCCTCCGCTCCGTTAACCGCGTACACCGATATACTCATCTTT

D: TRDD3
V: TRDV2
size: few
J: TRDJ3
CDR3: CACDTGFLGDTVKPTWDTRQMFF
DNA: TGTGCCTGTGACACCGGGTTTTTGGGGGATACTGTTAAGCCTACCTGGGACACCCGACAGATGTTTTTC

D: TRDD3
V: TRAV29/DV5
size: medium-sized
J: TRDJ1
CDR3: CAASDAYSYWGTYTDKLIF
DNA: TGTGCAGCAAGCGATGCCTACTCGTACTGGGGGACCTACACCGATAAACTCATCTTT

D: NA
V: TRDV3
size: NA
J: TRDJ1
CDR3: CAFLPRLRYTDKLIF
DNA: TGTGCCTTTTTACCACGACTTAGGTACACCGATAAACTCATCTTT

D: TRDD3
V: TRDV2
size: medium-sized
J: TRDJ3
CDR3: CACDTVYWGSTWDTRQMFF
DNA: TGTGCCTGTGACACCGTGTACTGGGGGTCGACCTGGGACACCCGACAGATGTTTTTC

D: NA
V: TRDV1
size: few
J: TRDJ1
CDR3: CALGELGLPHWGFGYTDKLIF
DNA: TGTGCTCTTGGGGAACTAGGCCTTCCTCACTGGGGGTTTGGTTACACCGATAAACTCATCTTT

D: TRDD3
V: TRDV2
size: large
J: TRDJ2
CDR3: CACDKLGELTAQLFF
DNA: TGTGCCTGTGACAAACTGGGGGAATTGACAGCACAACTCTTCTTT

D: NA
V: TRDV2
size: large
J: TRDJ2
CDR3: CACDKRGGALTAQLFF
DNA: TGTGCCTGTGACAAACGGGGGGGCGCTTTGACAGCACAACTCTTCTTT

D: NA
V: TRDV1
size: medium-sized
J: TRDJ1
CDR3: CALGEPYITAGDKLIF
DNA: TGTGCTCTTGGGGAACCCTACATTACTGCCGGCGATAAACTCATCTTT

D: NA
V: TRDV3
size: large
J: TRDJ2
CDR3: CAFYGATAQLFF
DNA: TGTGCCTTTTACGGGGCCACAGCACAACTCTTCTTT